The clone carrying this TCR beta chain was detected only a few times. What it binds is not known. The data are from a study of beta chain features in type 1 diabetes. Sorting of CD4+ naive, central memory, regulatory and stem cell-like memory cells was performed via CD45RO/CCR7/CD25/CD127/CD95/CD27. CDR3 size: 14 residues. In germline, CDR1 is SNHLY, CDR2 FYNNEI. Germline trimming cut 5 bases from V and 3 bases from J; bases unmatched to any gene: 3. Overall study results and limits: In type 1 diabetes patients, VDJ junctions had fewer insertions; deletions at these junctions were more frequent. Type 1 diabetes patients had moderately but significantly shorter TCRB CDR3s in all four CD4+ subsets.

The entirety of the isolated RNA underwent reverse transcription, so expressed TCRB transcripts were sequenced. Generated by immunoSEQ multiplex PCR, the TCRdb table keeps only in-frame clones and is missing some. The sample lists roughly 160,000 clones; approximately 8.4% were seen once. This sequence was found in a man aged 18 to 30 with type 1 diabetes. The chain joins TRBV2 to TRBJ2-5; 10 bases line up with TRBD1. Sequenced material: central memory CD4+ T cells from blood. The chain's CDR3 is CASSRQGAKETQYF. The CDR3 nucleotides are TGTGCCAGCAGTCGACAGGGGGCGAAAGAGACCCAGTACTTC.